Shown below are 17 T cell receptor beta chains from a single sample sequenced in a study of T cells in Graves' hyperthyroidism and ophthalmopathy. The investigators amplified TCR beta CDR3 regions from RNA transcripts. During a first-round RT-PCR of the TCR CDR3, the HTBI primer set was used. TCRdb itself ran the multiplex PCR reads through MiXCR, one entry per CDR3 protein. The sample holds about 720,000 distinct CDR3 sequences, about 17% seen once. Sequencing was done on a sample of blood. These receptors were obtained from a woman between 50 and 59 years old with Graves' hyperthyroidism that later progressed to Graves' ophthalmopathy.

This clonotype showed up many times. The V call is TRBV20-1, the J call TRBJ2-7; a weak D match, TRBD2 (5 bases). The CDR3 spans 13 residues. The germline CDR1 and CDR2 sequences are DFQATT and SNEGSKA (reference sequence). V dropped 4 bases and J dropped 3 bases, with 13 bases sitting between them. DNA for the CDR3: TGCAGTGCTAAAGACCGGGAAGACTACGAGCAGTACTTC. Protein sequence: CSAKDREDYEQYF.

This clonotype was seen at least ten times. The chain joins TRBV20-1 to TRBJ2-3; perhaps TRBD2 as D (6 bases). Trimming pared 5 bases from V and 2 bases from J, leaving 17 bases between. This CDR3 is built from 15 residues. Germline values: CDR1 DFQATT, CDR2 SNEGSKA (reference sequence). The CDR3 DNA sequence: TGCAGTGCTTTCCCTCGGGGGACCTACACAGATACGCAGTATTTT. Translating gives CSAFPRGTYTDTQYF.

This clonotype was found many times. J is TRBJ1-1 and V is TRBV11-3, with TRBD1 as a possible D gene (5 bases). The germline gives CDR1 SGHNT, CDR2 YENEEA. V was shortened by 0 bases and J by 0 bases, with 8 bases between the two germline ends. The CDR3 spans 15 residues. The DNA of the CDR3 is TGTGCCAGCAGCTTAGACTCCAGGGTGAACACTGAAGCTTTCTTT. Its translation: CASSLDSRVNTEAFF.

Many counts were recorded for this clonotype. The rearrangement uses TRBV6-1 and TRBJ1-1, with D tentatively TRBD1 (5 bases). The CDR3 runs to 15 residues. Trimming took 3 bases from V and 0 from J, leaving 11 bases between them. Germline assignment: CDR1 MNHNS and CDR2 SASEGT. The CDR3 region is CASSDLQELNTEAFF. The CDR3 nucleotides are TGTGCCAGCAGTGATTTACAGGAATTGAACACTGAAGCTTTCTTT.

A remark on this clonotype: One base away lies a much larger clone, so this may be a sequencing read error. The chain joins TRBV7-2 to TRBJ2-7; D uncertain. Germline V lookup: CDR1 SGHTA, CDR2 FQGNSA. The CDR3 loop spans 14 amino acids. For the CDR3, the DNA is TGTGCCAGAAGCTCCGAGGCTAGGACCTACGAGCAGTACTTC. Protein product: CARSSEARTYEQYF.

At least ten counts were recorded for this clonotype. This chain joins TRBV7-9 and TRBJ2-7; D is perhaps TRBD2 (5 bases). This CDR3 has 14 amino acids. The V gene lost 6 bases and the J gene lost 3 bases, with 15 bases spanning the gap. Germline CDR1 reads SEHNR; CDR2 reads FQNEAQ (reference sequence). CDR3 sequence: CASRDPGGDYEQYF. For the CDR3, the DNA is TGTGCCAGCAGAGACCCCGGAGGAGACTACGAGCAGTACTTC.

This clonotype was counted ten times or more. This chain joins TRBV6-1 and TRBJ2-1, with TRBD2 matching 9 bases. The CDR3 is made up of 16 amino acids. Per germline, CDR1 MNHNS and CDR2 SASEGT. Unmatched junction bases numbered 14, after V lost 5 bases and J lost 9 bases. DNA of the CDR3: TGTGCCAGCAGTAGTGTCTTCGCGGGGGGGCCGGGTGAGCAGTTCTTC. Translated: CASSSVFAGGPGEQFF.

The J gene is TRBJ2-1, the V gene TRBV9; 12 nucleotides align to TRBD2. CDR3 length: 19 residues. The V gene's germline CDR1 is SGDLS and CDR2 YYNGEE. After removal of 4 bases from V and 8 bases from J, the junction contained 19 bases not matched to a gene. The CDR3 region has the DNA TGTGCCAGCAGCCCCAGACTAGCGGGGGACCCTATCGGGGCCCATGAGCAGTTCTTC. Protein product: CASSPRLAGDPIGAHEQFF.

The chain joins TRBV30 to TRBJ1-1, with D perhaps TRBD1 (6 bases). Germline CDR1 is GTSNPN and CDR2 is SVGIG (reference sequence). V was shortened by 5 bases and J by 6 bases, with 22 bases between the two germline ends. The CDR3 has 15 residues. In DNA form, the CDR3 reads TGTGCCTGGGCACCAACAGGGTGGTACGCCTCTGAAGCTTTCTTT. Translation gives CAWAPTGWYASEAFF.

Remarks on this clonotype: Its ends do not fully match the called genes, so a read error is possible. The chain recombines TRBV14 with TRBJ1-2; a weak D match, TRBD1 (5 bases). Germline V lookup: CDR1 SGHDN, CDR2 FVKESK. The CDR3 is 13 residues long. CDR3 loop: CTSSQIWGDGYTF. CDR3 DNA sequence: TGTACCAGCAGCCAAATATGGGGCGATGGCTACACCTTC. Filled out from reference TRBV14 and TRBJ1-2, the complete variable domain reads EAGVTQFPSHSVIEKGQTVTLRCDPISGHDNLYWYRRVMGKEIKFLLHFVKESKQDESGMPNNRFLAERTGGTYSTLKVQPAELEDSGVYFCTSSQIWGDGYTFGSGTRLTVV.

The rearrangement uses TRBV3-1 and TRBJ2-1; D may match TRBD1 or TRBD2 (5 bases each). The CDR3 is 15 residues long. Trimming removed 3 bases from V and 9 bases from J, with 18 bases in between. Germline CDR1 and CDR2: LGHDT and YNNKEL (reference sequence). The CDR3 reads CASSHRRAPGGEQFF. CDR3 sequence (DNA): TGTGCCAGCAGCCATCGCAGGGCCCCTGGGGGTGAGCAGTTCTTC.

This clonotype came up many times. This chain connects TRBV18 to TRBJ2-7; either TRBD1 or TRBD2 may supply D (5 bases each). The germline CDR1 and CDR2 sequences are KGHSH and LQKENI. The CDR3 has 13 amino acids. The V end lost 3 bases, the J end lost 2 bases, and 8 bases lay between the germline ends. The CDR3 reads CASSPGETYEQYF. The CDR3 coding sequence is TGTGCCAGCTCACCGGGGGAGACCTACGAGCAGTACTTC. The full variable domain, completed using reference TRBV18 and TRBJ2-7, is NAGVMQNPRHLVRRRGQEARLRCSPMKGHSHVYWYRQLPEEGLKFMVYLQKENIIDESGMPKERFSAEFPKEGPSILRIQQVVRGDSAAYFCASSPGETYEQYFGPGTRLTVT.

This clonotype has only a few counts. V and J are TRBV4-1 and TRBJ2-7, with a possible D match to TRBD2 (5 bases). Trimming removed 0 bases at V and 4 bases at J, with 13 bases between. The germline CDR1 and CDR2 sequences are MGHRA and YSYEKL. The CDR3 consists of 15 residues. In nucleotides, the CDR3 is TGCGCCAGCAGCCAAGACGCCCGGTCGGGGTACGAGCAGTACTTC. Amino acid sequence: CASSQDARSGYEQYF.

This clonotype has at least ten counts. The chain links TRBV2 to TRBJ2-3; D is unresolved. The V end lost 3 bases, the J end lost 2 bases, and 9 bases lay between the germline ends. The CDR3 has 14 amino acids. Germline loops: CDR1 SNHLY, CDR2 FYNNEI. The CDR3 DNA follows: TGTGCCAGCAGTGATAAATTGAACACAGATACGCAGTATTTT. It codes for CASSDKLNTDTQYF.

The chain carries TRBV2 and TRBJ2-7; 8 bases match TRBD1. CDR1 and CDR2 (germline): SNHLY, FYNNEI. The length of the CDR3 is 14 residues. V shed 5 bases, J shed 0 bases, and the junction held 3 bases outside the gene matches. The CDR3 loop is CASSPGGPSYEQYF. DNA of the CDR3: TGTGCCAGCAGTCCAGGGGGCCCCTCCTACGAGCAGTACTTC.

The chain recombines TRBV20-1 with TRBJ1-3, with TRBD1 identical over 10 bases. CDR1 and CDR2 (germline): DFQATT, SNEGSKA (reference sequence). The CDR3 consists of 15 residues. The V and J ends lost 4 bases and 2 bases, in that order; junction bases with no gene match: 5. CDR3 sequence (DNA): TGCAGTGCTACGGACAGGGGGGCCACTGGAAACACCATATATTTT. This gives the protein CSATDRGATGNTIYF.

The gene calls are TRBV7-9 and TRBJ1-4; D remains ambiguous. The V end was cut by 5 bases, the J end by 7 bases, with 14 bases between. Looked up from germline, CDR1 is SEHNR and CDR2 is FQNEAQ (reference sequence). This CDR3 region has 14 residues. CDR3 sequence: CASSPSGSGEKLFF. CDR3 nucleotide sequence: TGTGCCAGCAGCCCAAGTGGCTCGGGTGAAAAACTGTTTTTT.